This TCR beta chain originates from a study of cytomegalovirus exposure and HLA in healthy donors. Donors sampled were nominally healthy, though unrecorded immune exposures were likely. General study findings and limits: As a later analysis revealed, the rate of TCR association differed by HLA locus, with DRB1 most and HLA-C fewest. TCR beta sequences reportedly predicted most subjects' HLA-A and HLA-B alleles accurately.

This CDR3 comprises 14 residues. Trimming stripped 2 bases from V and 4 bases from J, with 11 bases between. In germline, CDR1 is SGHNT, CDR2 YYREEE (reference sequence). Note on this clone: Its antigen remains unidentified.

Use of 60 Vbeta and 13 Jbeta primers characterized the PCR. Repertoires were generated with immunoSEQ multiplex PCR, while TCRdb's copy carries only in-frame clones and drops some. This sample has fewer than 150,000 clones; just over 70% occur once, and the top ten carry 1.5% to 2%. V is TRBV5-4 and J is TRBJ2-3; tentatively, D is TRBD1 (5 bases). Sequencing used PBMCs. The clonotype comes from a woman younger than 45 in good health and CMV-seronegative. The CDR3: CASSLAGPADTQYF. The CDR3 nucleotides read TGTGCCAGCAGCTTAGCAGGGCCCGCAGATACGCAGTATTTT.